Following are 10 T cell receptor beta chains from one sample sequenced in a study of T cell repertoires in cytomegalovirus infection (dated by TCRdb to the late 2010s). This sample was sequenced with an Illumina HiSeq 1500. TCRdb's own reprocessing of the public reads used fastp at Q25 and MiXCR and kept productive beta chains. Rows are unified per CDR3 protein, each entry keeping the most common DNA and genes. This sample holds fewer than 300,000 distinct CDR3 sequences; over 20% were observed only once. The ten top clones hold approximately 15% of the sample. The material sequenced was PBMCs. The source is a human donor in good health (CMV status not recorded). Some clones in this sample may be carry-over from other donors' samples.

There are many counts of this clonotype. The rearrangement uses TRBV28 and TRBJ1-2; D call uncertain. V lost 1 base, J lost 2 bases, and 8 bases lay in between. The CDR3 has 14 residues. Germline lookup yields CDR1 MDHEN and CDR2 SYDVKM. This CDR3 is CASSLSSFNYGYTF. In nucleotides, the CDR3 is TGTGCCAGCAGTTTATCCAGCTTCAACTATGGCTACACCTTC.

The chain has TRBV11-2 and TRBJ2-3; 7 bases align to TRBD1. Germline lookup yields CDR1 SGHAT and CDR2 FQNNGV. Losses at the gene ends were 5 bases for V and 9 bases for J; bases not matched to a gene: 8. The CDR3 has 13 residues. The CDR3 protein is CASSADRQGTQYF. The CDR3 region has the DNA TGTGCCAGCAGCGCGGACAGGCAGGGCACGCAGTATTTT.

The chain employs TRBV28 and TRBJ2-5, with 7 bases aligning to TRBD1. The germline V gene encodes CDR1 MDHEN and CDR2 SYDVKM. The V segment lost 4 bases and the J segment 5 bases; nucleotides outside the gene matches: 13. This CDR3 has 16 amino acids. CDR3 DNA sequence: TGTGCCAGCAGTTGGGGATGGGACAGCCCGGGGGAGACCCAGTACTTC. Translation: CASSWGWDSPGETQYF.

The rearrangement joins TRBV11-2 to TRBJ1-2; TRBD1 agrees at 8 bases. From germline, CDR1 is SGHAT and CDR2 FQNNGV. The junction had 6 bases not matched to a gene; V was cut back by 4 bases and J by 5 bases. This CDR3 has 14 amino acids. The CDR3 here is CASSSRDRLYGYTF. The CDR3 DNA sequence: TGTGCCAGCAGCTCCCGGGACAGGTTATATGGCTACACCTTC. The full variable domain, its missing parts supplied by reference TRBV11-2 and TRBJ1-2, is EAGVAQSPRYKIIEKRQSVAFWCNPISGHATLYWYQQILGQGPKLLIQFQNNGVVDDSQLPKDRFSAERLKGVDSTLKIQPAKLEDSAVYLCASSSRDRLYGYTFGSGTRLTVV.

The gene calls are TRBV18 and TRBJ1-1; no clear D gene. The V end lost 6 bases, the J end lost 0 bases, and 14 bases lay between the germline ends. Germline V gene lookup returns CDR1 KGHSH and CDR2 LQKENI. CDR3 length: 15 residues. The CDR3 here is CASSRGPIMNTEAFF. In DNA, the CDR3 is TGTGCCAGCTCGCGTGGGCCGATTATGAACACTGAAGCTTTCTTT.

This clonotype was counted only a few times. This chain joins TRBV6-1 and TRBJ2-4; weak D call: TRBD1 (6 bases). Trimming took 6 bases from V and 2 from J, leaving 17 bases between them. The CDR3 spans 16 residues. Germline V lookup: CDR1 MNHNS, CDR2 SASEGT. The CDR3 sequence: CASSYRDKSTKNIQYF. The CDR3 nucleotides are TGTGCCAGCAGCTACCGGGACAAATCGACCAAAAACATTCAGTACTTC.

This rearrangement joins TRBV19 to TRBJ2-7; 10 nucleotides align to TRBD1. The trim removed 4 bases at V and 2 bases at J, leaving 5 bases unmatched. The CDR3 runs 15 residues. The germline V gene encodes CDR1 LNHDA and CDR2 SQIVND (reference sequence). CDR3 in DNA: TGTGCCAGTAGTACGACCGGGACAGGGGCCTACGAGCAGTACTTC. It yields the protein CASSTTGTGAYEQYF.

The chain carries TRBV27 and TRBJ1-3; 7 bases match TRBD1. With V trimmed by 10 bases and J by 8 bases, 14 bases remained unmatched. Germline V CDR1 and CDR2: MNHEY, SMNVEV (reference sequence). This CDR3 comprises 14 residues. The CDR3 region is CATKPTGATDTIYF. The DNA for the CDR3 is TGTGCCACCAAACCCACAGGGGCCACCGACACCATATATTTT.

This clonotype has a count of ten or more. V gene TRBV28 combines with J gene TRBJ1-1; TRBD1 matches at 7 bases. Germline-derived CDR1 and CDR2 are MDHEN and SYDVKM. The CDR3 totals 16 residues. Trimming took 6 bases from V and 1 from J; bases not matched to a gene: 11. The CDR3 DNA is TGTGCCAGCAGACCTCCGGGACAGTTAAGGAACACTGAAGCTTTCTTT. Its translation is CASRPPGQLRNTEAFF.

The V and J genes are TRBV7-2 and TRBJ1-1, with a possible D match to TRBD1 (6 bases). This CDR3 contains 17 residues. From germline, CDR1 is SGHTA and CDR2 FQGNSA. The germline V and J ends were trimmed by 0 bases and 4 bases, with 18 bases remaining between them. CDR3 sequence reads: CASSLARQVGPGTEAFF. The CDR3 bases are TGTGCCAGCAGCTTAGCCCGACAGGTGGGACCCGGCACTGAAGCTTTCTTT.